Reported below is one T cell receptor (beta chain). This sample was included in a study of blood T cell repertoires in COVID-19. The germline gives CDR1 LGHNA, CDR2 YNFKEQ. The V and J ends lost 4 bases and 2 bases respectively, with 11 bases between them. The length of the CDR3 is 15 residues. Clones were sequenced by immunoSEQ multiplex PCR, and TCRdb holds only the in-frame ones, with some missing. This table has roughly 190,000 clones, 75% to 95% appearing once. The chain is built from TRBV4-2 and TRBJ1-4; D might be TRBD1 (6 bases). What was sequenced was peripheral blood. The clonotype was recovered from a man aged 50-60 years with acute or convalescent COVID-19. As DNA, the CDR3 is TGTGCCAGCAGCCGACTCACAGGGACTAATGAAAAACTGTTTTTT. It encodes CASSRLTGTNEKLFF.